This T cell receptor beta chain comes out of a study of blood T cells in healthy people across ages. Whole-study results and caveats: Per-million-T-cell TCR beta diversity fell roughly linearly with age.

With respect to this clonotype: The target antigen is unknown.

The use of a sample-barcoded 5' primer and a J-beta primer mix characterized a second PCR of roughly 6 to 11 cycles. TCRdb fed the 5' RACE reads into MiXCR, producing one record per CDR3 protein. The sample lists approximately 1,000,000 distinct CDR3 sequences, around two fifths occurring once. Peripheral blood from each donor was collected in a volume of approximately 10 milliliters. Isolated PBMCs totaled at least 7 million in each sample. The V gene lost 6 bases and the J gene lost 3 bases, with 17 bases spanning the gap. CDR3 length: 15 amino acids. CDR1 is DFQATT, CDR2 SNEGSKA, per germline (reference sequence).

The sequence was collected from a man aged 18 to 35 in good health. What was sequenced was blood. The genes are TRBV20-1 and TRBJ2-2; D is perhaps TRBD1 or TRBD2 (7 bases each). CDR3 residues: CSAHGRGRDTGELFF. DNA of the CDR3: TGCAGTGCCCATGGGAGGGGGCGGGACACCGGGGAGCTGTTTTTT.